This TCR beta chain is drawn from a study of control samples from healthy donors and cancer patients. Here immunoSEQ multiplex PCR was the method, and the copy in TCRdb shows in-frame clones only, minus some. The sample includes 28,000 or so clones, approximately 78% of them seen just once. In its sample, this clone is medium-sized. CDR1 is KGHSH, CDR2 LQKENI, per germline. V shed 7 bases and J shed 0 bases, with 12 bases lying between them. The CDR3 totals 14 residues. The chain combines TRBV18 with TRBJ1-1; no clear D gene. The sample taken for sequencing was PBMCs. The sequence came from a man in his sixties with colorectal cancer. The CDR3 here is CASCESSVNTEAFF. In nucleotides, the CDR3 is TGTGCCAGCTGCGAATCCTCGGTGAACACTGAAGCTTTCTTT.